This T cell receptor beta chain was profiled in a study of shared clonotypes between healthy human individuals (dated by TCRdb to the early 2020s). With regard to the full study: Two women and three men aged 18 to 49 years were included in the cohort. For each donor, CD4 naive and CD4 memory were each run on three plates, CD8 naive on two plates, and CD8 memory on one plate. Blood TCR repertoires of a handful of healthy adults were deeply sequenced to estimate repertoire size and the extent of clonotype sharing between individuals. Libraries were prepared and TCR repertoires were sequenced by different laboratories using diverse techniques, in order to increase sequencing depth and limit assay-specific biases. Each donor's leukapheresis produced roughly between about 0.9 and 9.5 billion PBMCs. Here is what the overall study found, with its caveats: Clonotypes shared by all four sorted-subset donors showed higher generation probabilities than non-shared clonotypes. Rarefaction of sorted-subset datasets indicated incomplete sequencing despite the large sequencing depth. Sampling was limited to blood, and TCR repertoires in tissue likely differ from TCR repertoires in blood. Roughly 5.2% of naive CD4, around 4% of naive CD8, approximately 2% of memory CD4, and 0.4% of memory CD8 clonotypes were shared across several donors. Larger estimated clonotype richness was generally found for naive subsets than for memory subsets. Because the study included a small number of donors, the genetic and exposure-history diversity represented was limited. Based on pairwise subsampling, the degree of clonotype sharing among donors was expected to be affected by sequencing depth.

Using the deep immunoSEQ assay, TCR CDR3 regions were amplified from genomic DNA by multiplex PCR. Extracted genomic DNA from each cell subset was distributed evenly across all wells of several immunoSEQ 96-well plates, and each plate was treated as a replicate. For sorted subsets, each replicate PCR was loaded with about 200 ng genomic DNA, equivalent to 30,000 or so T cell genomes. Purified libraries were quantified with a Qubit 3.0 fluorometer, sized on a Bioanalyzer 2100, and re-quantified with the KAPA Library Quantification kit. Every immunoSEQ 96-well plate was sequenced on a dedicated single-read 150-cycle Illumina NextSeq 550 flow cell. For the original study's pipeline: Because only junctional sequences without quality scores were contained in the immunoSEQ output, filtering matching that applied to full-length reads could not be performed. To assign V/J genes and CDR3, sequences were annotated against IMGT germline references using PyIR, a Python wrapper for IgBLAST v1.9. Reads with weak V/J assignments (E-value above 1e-6), missing CDR3, stop codons, out-of-frame junctions, or ambiguous translated residues were removed. A V3J clonotype was defined by an identical inferred V gene, J gene, and CDR3 amino acid sequence. Percentage overlap between repertoires was calculated by dividing the number of shared unique clonotypes by the size of the smaller repertoire. Three approaches were used to assess repertoire richness: RTK rarefaction, the Chao1 estimator, and Recon v2.1 estimates of unobserved clonotypes. Generation probabilities for all TCRbeta clonotypes obtained by the gDNA method from a few donors were computed using OLGA. TCRdb holds this immuneACCESS table with in-frame rearrangements only. Some clones are missing; in checked studies, unresolved V genes explain under half, and the rest has no known cause. The V and J calls and clone size were taken over from that table, and D and trimming were inferred from the DNA. The sample profile shows 85,000 to 100,000 clones; less than 80% of them were found once. About 48% of the sample is in the top ten clones.

The donors were healthy, HIV-negative adults who had no recently reported acute infections or vaccinations. Every donor was a Caucasian adult residing in Nashville, Tennessee, USA. CD8 memory samples consisted of magnetically selected CD45RO+ cells combined with CCR7-negative CD45RA+ effector memory (TemRA) cells. After blood collection by leukapheresis, PBMCs were isolated using Ficoll-Histopaque density gradient centrifugation and then cryopreserved in the vapor phase of liquid nitrogen. Purity and quantity of every magnetically sorted T cell population were checked by analytical flow cytometry. Genomic DNA was isolated from every sorted fraction and measured by UV absorbance on a Nanodrop 2000c. This clone was recorded a few times. Its antigen remains unidentified. Per-nucleotide qualities are absent, and no much larger clonotype sits a single base away. A distance of 4 bases separates the germline ends of V and J, which lose 4 bases and 1 base respectively. The CDR3 goes from the cysteine to the phenylalanine over 12 residues. The only DNA kept is the CDR3, 36 bases in frame from the first base. As encoded in the germline V gene, CDR1 is SGHNT while CDR2 is YENEEA.

Sequencing was carried out using memory CD8+ T cells sorted from blood. The sample's cell subset or site label is to be understood as: CD45RO+ cells pooled with CCR7-negative TemRA cells. Recombination linked TRBV11-3 to TRBJ1-2; the D gene is not confidently resolved. This receptor was identified in a man younger than 45 in good health. Here is the DNA: TGTGCCAGCAGCTCGTATAACTATGGCTACACCTTC. Its amino acids are CASSSYNYGYTF.